The rows below give T cell receptor beta chains drawn from one sample of a study of blood T cell repertoires in COVID-19. Some clones are missing from TCRdb's copy, which holds only in-frame ones; the method was immunoSEQ multiplex PCR. The sample holds roughly 330,000 clones, 87% seen once. The source material was PBMCs or T cells enriched from blood (not recorded which). The source of these receptors is a woman aged 25 to 39 who had recovered from COVID-19. Each CDR3 is given with its conserved first and last residue. D genes are given only for firm matches. For some rows the clone size is stated as once, few or many, or as a class when expanded; others skip it.

d_call: TRBD1
j_call: TRBJ1-1
clone_size: NA
v_call: TRBV7-8
cdr3_length: 14
cdr3_nt: TGTGCCAGCAGCCGAGACAGGGGTGGCACTGAAGCTTTCTTT
cdr3_aa: CASSRDRGGTEAFF

d_call: TRBD1
j_call: TRBJ1-5
clone_size: NA
v_call: TRBV7-8
cdr3_length: 14
cdr3_nt: TGTGCCAGCAGCCTTGGACAGGGGTGGCAGCCCCAGCATTTT
cdr3_aa: CASSLGQGWQPQHF

d_call: NA
j_call: TRBJ1-4
clone_size: NA
v_call: TRBV7-9
cdr3_length: 15
cdr3_nt: TGTGCCAGCAGCCCAATCGTCGGAACTAATGAAAAACTGTTTTTT
cdr3_aa: CASSPIVGTNEKLFF

d_call: TRBD1
j_call: TRBJ1-2
clone_size: NA
v_call: TRBV7-2
cdr3_length: 15
cdr3_nt: TGTGCCAGCAGCTTAGAAGGGACAGGGGGCACCGGCTACACCTTC
cdr3_aa: CASSLEGTGGTGYTF

d_call: TRBD2
j_call: TRBJ2-1
clone_size: NA
v_call: TRBV6-1
cdr3_length: 17
cdr3_nt: TGTGCCAGCAGTGACAAGACTGTACTAGCGGGGGTAGCGGAGCAGTTCTTC
cdr3_aa: CASSDKTVLAGVAEQFF

d_call: TRBD1
j_call: TRBJ1-5
clone_size: NA
v_call: TRBV2
cdr3_length: 13
cdr3_nt: TGTGCCAGCAGTCGCGGACAGGGCCAGCCCCAGCATTTT
cdr3_aa: CASSRGQGQPQHF

d_call: NA
j_call: TRBJ1-2
clone_size: NA
v_call: TRBV5-4
cdr3_length: 14
cdr3_nt: TGTGCCAGCAGCTACCCCGGGACTAACTATGGCTACACCTTC
cdr3_aa: CASSYPGTNYGYTF

d_call: NA
j_call: TRBJ2-7
clone_size: NA
v_call: TRBV28
cdr3_length: 16
cdr3_nt: TGTGCCAGCAGTTTCCGAGGCCAGGAGACTATCTACGAGCAGTACTTC
cdr3_aa: CASSFRGQETIYEQYF

d_call: TRBD2
j_call: TRBJ2-3
clone_size: once
v_call: TRBV13
cdr3_length: 14
cdr3_nt: TGTGCCAGCAGCTCAGCGGGGTACACAGATACGCAGTATTTT
cdr3_aa: CASSSAGYTDTQYF

d_call: NA
j_call: TRBJ1-1
clone_size: NA
v_call: TRBV5-1
cdr3_length: 15
cdr3_nt: TGCGCCAGCAGCTTGTACGGGAGGACGAACACTGAAGCTTTCTTT
cdr3_aa: CASSLYGRTNTEAFF

d_call: NA
j_call: TRBJ2-6
clone_size: once
v_call: TRBV9
cdr3_length: 17
cdr3_nt: TGTGCCAGCAGCGTAGCGCCCCCAGGGTCTGGGGCCAACGTCCTGACTTTC
cdr3_aa: CASSVAPPGSGANVLTF